This T cell receptor (beta chain) derives from a study of blood T cell repertoires in COVID-19. The CDR3 has 13 amino acids. The germline V and J ends were trimmed by 6 bases and 3 bases, with 11 bases remaining between them. CDR1 and CDR2 from the germline V gene are MNHEY and SVGAGI. Participants were placed into cohorts based on the clinical history they reported. Cohort 3 recovered donors had two negative PCRs, clearance, or symptom resolution. Original handling: Amplified reference gene primers provided the basis for estimating nucleated cell counts. Assay: immunoSEQ multiplex PCR; the TCRdb copy retains only in-frame clones and omits some. The V and J calls and clone size are taken from that table; D and trimming were inferred from the DNA. The table shows around 290,000 clones, with roughly nine tenths occurring only once.

Sequencing was carried out using PBMCs or T cells enriched from blood (not recorded which). This TCR came from a woman aged 18-29 years who had recovered from COVID-19. This chain links TRBV6-5 with TRBJ1-1; perhaps TRBD1 as D (5 bases). The CDR3 spells CASRNAGHTEAFF. The DNA of the CDR3 is TGTGCCAGCAGAAACGCGGGGCACACTGAAGCTTTCTTT.